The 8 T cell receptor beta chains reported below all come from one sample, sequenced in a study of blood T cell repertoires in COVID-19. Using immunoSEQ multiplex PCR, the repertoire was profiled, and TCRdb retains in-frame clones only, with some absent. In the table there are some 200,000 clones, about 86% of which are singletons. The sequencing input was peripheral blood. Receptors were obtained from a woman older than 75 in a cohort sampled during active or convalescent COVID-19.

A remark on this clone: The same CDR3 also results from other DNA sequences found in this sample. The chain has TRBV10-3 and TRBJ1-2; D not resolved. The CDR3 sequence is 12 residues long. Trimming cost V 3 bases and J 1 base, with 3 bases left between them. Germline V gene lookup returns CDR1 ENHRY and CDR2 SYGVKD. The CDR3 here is CAISDSNYGYTF. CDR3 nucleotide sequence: TGTGCCATCAGTGACAGTAACTATGGCTACACCTTC.

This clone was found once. CDR3 coding DNA: TGTGCCTGGAGTGTACGAGGCAGGGAGGATCAGCCCCAGCATTTT. Protein sequence: CAWSVRGREDQPQHF. The chain has TRBV30 and TRBJ1-5; the D gene is possibly TRBD1 (5 bases). Germline V gene sequence: CDR1 GTSNPN, CDR2 SVGIG (reference sequence). V gave up 0 bases and J gave up 5 bases, with 14 bases separating them. The CDR3 runs 15 residues.

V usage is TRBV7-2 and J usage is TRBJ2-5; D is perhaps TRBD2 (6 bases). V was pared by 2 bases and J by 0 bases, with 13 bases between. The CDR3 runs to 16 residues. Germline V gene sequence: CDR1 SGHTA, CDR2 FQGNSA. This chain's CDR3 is CASSLIGGEDQETQYF. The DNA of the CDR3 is TGTGCCAGCAGCTTAATAGGCGGGGAGGACCAAGAGACCCAGTACTTC. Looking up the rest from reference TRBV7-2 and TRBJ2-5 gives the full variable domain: GAGVSQSPSNKVTEKGKDVELRCDPISGHTALYWYRQSLGQGLEFLIYFQGNSAPDKSGLPSDRFSAERTGGSVSTLTIQRTQQEDSAVYLCASSLIGGEDQETQYFGPGTRLLVL.

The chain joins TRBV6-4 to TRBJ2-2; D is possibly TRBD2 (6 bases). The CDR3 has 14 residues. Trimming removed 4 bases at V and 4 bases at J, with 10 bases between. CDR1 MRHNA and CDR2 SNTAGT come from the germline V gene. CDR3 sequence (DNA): TGTGCCAGCAGTGTAGAAGCGGGCACCGGGGAGCTGTTTTTT. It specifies CASSVEAGTGELFF.

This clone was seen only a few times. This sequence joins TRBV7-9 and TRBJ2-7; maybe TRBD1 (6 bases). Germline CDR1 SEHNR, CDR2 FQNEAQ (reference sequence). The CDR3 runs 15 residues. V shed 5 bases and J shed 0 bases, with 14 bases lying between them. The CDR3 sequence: CASSDASTGSYEQYF. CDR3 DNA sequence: TGTGCCAGCAGCGACGCCTCGACAGGCTCCTACGAGCAGTACTTC.

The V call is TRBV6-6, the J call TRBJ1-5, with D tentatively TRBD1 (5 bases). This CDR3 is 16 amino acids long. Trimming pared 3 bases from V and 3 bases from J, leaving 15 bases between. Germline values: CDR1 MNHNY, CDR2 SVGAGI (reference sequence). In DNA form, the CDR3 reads TGTGCCAGCAGTTATGGGCACAGGACCTCCAATCAGCCCCAGCATTTT. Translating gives CASSYGHRTSNQPQHF.

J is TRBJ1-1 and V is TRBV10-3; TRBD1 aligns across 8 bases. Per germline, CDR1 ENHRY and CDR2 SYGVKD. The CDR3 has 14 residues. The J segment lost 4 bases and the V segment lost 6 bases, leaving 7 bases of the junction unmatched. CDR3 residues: CAISNTGGSTEAFF. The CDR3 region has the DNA TGTGCCATCAGCAATACAGGGGGTAGCACTGAAGCTTTCTTT.

This CDR3 is CASRRDRNYGYTF. CDR3 bases: TGTGCCAGCAGAAGGGACAGAAACTATGGCTACACCTTC. The chain joins TRBV6-5 to TRBJ1-2, with TRBD1 matching over 7 bases. The V segment lost 6 bases and the J segment 2 bases; nucleotides outside the gene matches: 3. The CDR3 runs 13 residues. From germline, CDR1 is MNHEY and CDR2 SVGAGI.